These T cell receptor beta chains were read from a single sample in a study of cytomegalovirus exposure and HLA in healthy donors. Produced via immunoSEQ multiplex PCR; TCRdb's table is partial and in-frame only. The table lists 90,000 to 130,000 clones, about 85% of them singletons. The sample was PBMCs. The receptors come from a woman under 30 in good health and CMV-seronegative. CDR3s include the opening cysteine and the closing phenylalanine or tryptophan. Only some rows state a clone size, as once, few, many or a class for expanded clones.

cdr3_length clone_size j_call v_call cdr3_aa
16 once TRBJ2-7 TRBV9 CASSRNLAGGDSGQYF
16 - TRBJ2-1 TRBV7-3 CASSSSLAGGRNEQFF
17 - TRBJ1-6 TRBV7-3 CASSLRQGVSYNSPLHF
14 few TRBJ1-3 TRBV11-1 CASRGQNSGNTIYF
16 - TRBJ1-4 TRBV4-2 CASSQEVRGANEKLFF
16 - TRBJ1-4 TRBV19 CASSTGTGPAGEKLFF
13 - TRBJ1-1 TRBV27 CASSQGGNTEAFF
11 - TRBJ1-1 TRBV6-5 CASRRDTEAFF
14 once TRBJ1-5 TRBV19 CASSIRVSSQPQHF
12 few TRBJ1-1 TRBV28 CASSSVNTEAFF
14 - TRBJ1-6 TRBV7-8 CASSPLWRDSPLHF
15 once TRBJ1-5 TRBV5-5 CASSLGGSFNQPQHF
15 - TRBJ2-5 TRBV6-5 CASSYSPGLQETQYF
13 - TRBJ2-7 TRBV7-9 CASSFAETYEQYF
18 once TRBJ1-1 TRBV9 CASSVVEGRVGLDTEAFF
14 - TRBJ2-7 TRBV7-8 CASSSRGTGREQYF
17 - TRBJ2-2 TRBV9 CASSVYPTSGGRGELFF
15 - TRBJ2-3 TRBV4-2 CASSQGAGGLDTQYF
14 few TRBJ1-1 TRBV11-2 CASSPPSGNTEAFF
17 - TRBJ1-3 TRBV13 CASSLRDTDLSGNTIYF
17 once TRBJ2-3 TRBV10-3 CAISEGGGGGGSDTQYF
11 - TRBJ2-7 TRBV10-2 CASSDAYEQYF
15 once TRBJ2-7 TRBV19 CASRTTGRSSYEQYF
15 - TRBJ1-3 TRBV28 CASYSRPGSGNTIYF
15 once TRBJ1-6 TRBV6-6 CASSLTGAGNSPLHF
18 - TRBJ2-6 TRBV28 CASTPDRELLSGANVLTF
16 once TRBJ2-3 TRBV5-1 CASSTGQGTSSDTQYF
14 - TRBJ2-1 TRBV11-3 CASSHGTGGDEQFF
14 few TRBJ2-7 TRBV5-1 CASCPWDRIDEQYF
16 - TRBJ2-3 TRBV6-4 CASSDSISGGADTQYF
17 - TRBJ2-6 TRBV21-1 CASTDSESESGANVLTF
15 - TRBJ1-1 TRBV6-5 CASRQGGLSSPEAFF
15 - TRBJ2-7 TRBV29-1 CSVELRGGDNYEQYF
11 once TRBJ1-4 TRBV2 CATRGAEKLFF
14 - TRBJ2-1 TRBV5-1 CASSPPGAYNEQFF
14 - TRBJ1-1 TRBV7-9 CASSLIQGSTEAFF
14 - TRBJ2-7 TRBV7-2 CASSFRGSTYEQYF